This T cell receptor (beta chain) came from a study of PD-L1 blockade in urothelial cancer. Study at large: Patients initiated atezolizumab in about 2014 at 1,200 mg intravenously every 3 weeks. Analysis of blood occurred 3 weeks (second dose) and 6 weeks after treatment start.

Trimming took 2 bases from V and 4 from J, leaving 5 bases between them. This CDR3 is built from 13 residues. In germline, CDR1 is MNHEY, CDR2 SVGAGI. Libraries were prepared by immunoSEQ multiplex PCR; TCRdb keeps only in-frame clonotypes and omits some of them. The table includes roughly 100,000 clones, 89% detected once. General study results and limits: For durable-benefit patients, tumor-associated blood clones expanded more at 3 weeks.

The time point is: pretreatment peripheral blood. Locally advanced or metastatic urothelial carcinoma was present in patients. This clone has just one count. Its antigen is not known. The origin of this receptor is a woman older than 75 with urothelial cancer. The rearrangement links TRBV6-5 to TRBJ1-4; D is ambiguous. The material was PBMCs, obtained around atezolizumab (anti-PD-L1) treatment. The CDR3 DNA is TGTGCCAGCAGTTACACAGTTAATGAAAAACTGTTTTTT. Translated: CASSYTVNEKLFF.